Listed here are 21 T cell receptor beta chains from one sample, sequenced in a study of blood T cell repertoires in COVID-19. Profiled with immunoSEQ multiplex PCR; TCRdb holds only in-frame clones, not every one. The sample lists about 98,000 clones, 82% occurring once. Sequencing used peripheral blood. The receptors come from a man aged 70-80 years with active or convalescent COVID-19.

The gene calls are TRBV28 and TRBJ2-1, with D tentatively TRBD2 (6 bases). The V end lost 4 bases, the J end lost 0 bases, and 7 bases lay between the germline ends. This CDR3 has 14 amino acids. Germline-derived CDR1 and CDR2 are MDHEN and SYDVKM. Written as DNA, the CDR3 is TGTGCCAGCAGTTGGGGGGACTCCTACAATGAGCAGTTCTTC. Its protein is CASSWGDSYNEQFF.

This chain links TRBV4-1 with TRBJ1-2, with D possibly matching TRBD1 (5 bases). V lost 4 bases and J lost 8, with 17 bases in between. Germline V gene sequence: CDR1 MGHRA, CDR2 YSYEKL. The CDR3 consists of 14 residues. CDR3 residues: CASSPIPGGGGYTF. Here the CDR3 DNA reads TGCGCCAGCAGCCCAATACCGGGGGGTGGAGGCTACACCTTC.

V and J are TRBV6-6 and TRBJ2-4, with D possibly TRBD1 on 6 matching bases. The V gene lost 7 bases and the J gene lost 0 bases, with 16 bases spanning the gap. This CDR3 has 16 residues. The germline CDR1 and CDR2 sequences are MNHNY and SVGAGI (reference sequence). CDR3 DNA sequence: TGTGCCAGCAAAGAGGACAGCCTCTTAGCCAAAAACATTCAGTACTTC. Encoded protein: CASKEDSLLAKNIQYF.

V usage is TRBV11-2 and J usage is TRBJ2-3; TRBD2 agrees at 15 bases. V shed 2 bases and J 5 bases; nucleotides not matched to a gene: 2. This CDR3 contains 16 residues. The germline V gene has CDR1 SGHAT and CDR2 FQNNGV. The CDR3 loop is CASSLRTSGGGDTQYF. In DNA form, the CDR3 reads TGTGCCAGCAGCTTAAGGACTAGCGGGGGGGGAGATACGCAGTATTTT.

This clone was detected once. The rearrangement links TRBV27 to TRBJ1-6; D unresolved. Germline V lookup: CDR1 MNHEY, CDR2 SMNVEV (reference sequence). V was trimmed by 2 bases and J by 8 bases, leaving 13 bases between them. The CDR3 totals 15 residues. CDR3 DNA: TGTGCCAGCAGTTTAACGGCGGCGGAAGATTCACCCCTCCACTTT. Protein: CASSLTAAEDSPLHF.

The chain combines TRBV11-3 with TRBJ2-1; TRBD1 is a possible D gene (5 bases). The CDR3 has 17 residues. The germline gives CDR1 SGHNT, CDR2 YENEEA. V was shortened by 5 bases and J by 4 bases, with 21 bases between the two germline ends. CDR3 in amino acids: CASSTRQTSYVYNEQFF. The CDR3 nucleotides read TGTGCCAGCAGCACCAGACAGACGTCCTACGTTTACAATGAGCAGTTCTTC.

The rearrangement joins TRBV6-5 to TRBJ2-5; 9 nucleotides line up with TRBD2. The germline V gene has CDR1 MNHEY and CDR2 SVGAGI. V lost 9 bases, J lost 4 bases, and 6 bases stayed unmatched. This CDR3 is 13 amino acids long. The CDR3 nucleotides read TGTGCCAGTGCGGCGGGGGGGCGAGAGACCCAGTACTTC. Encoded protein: CASAAGGRETQYF.

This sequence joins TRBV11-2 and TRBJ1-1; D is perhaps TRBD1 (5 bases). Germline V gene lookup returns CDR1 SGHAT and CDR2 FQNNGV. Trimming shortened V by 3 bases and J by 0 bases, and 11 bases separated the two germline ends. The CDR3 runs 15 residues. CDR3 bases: TGTGCCAGCAGCTTTGGGGCAGGGATGAACACTGAAGCTTTCTTT. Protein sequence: CASSFGAGMNTEAFF.

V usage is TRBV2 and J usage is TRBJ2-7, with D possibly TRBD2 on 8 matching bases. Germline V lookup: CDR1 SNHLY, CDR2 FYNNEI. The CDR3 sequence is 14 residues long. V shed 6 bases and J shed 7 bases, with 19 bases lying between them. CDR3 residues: CASRRDRPGGEQYF. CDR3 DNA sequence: TGTGCCAGCAGGCGGGACAGACCGGGGGGGGAGCAGTACTTC.

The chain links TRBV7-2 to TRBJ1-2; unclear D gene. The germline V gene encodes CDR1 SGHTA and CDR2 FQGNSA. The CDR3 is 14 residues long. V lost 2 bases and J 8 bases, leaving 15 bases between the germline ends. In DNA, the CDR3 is TGTGCCAGCAGCTTACGAGACACGGTTCGAGGCTACACCTTC. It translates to CASSLRDTVRGYTF.

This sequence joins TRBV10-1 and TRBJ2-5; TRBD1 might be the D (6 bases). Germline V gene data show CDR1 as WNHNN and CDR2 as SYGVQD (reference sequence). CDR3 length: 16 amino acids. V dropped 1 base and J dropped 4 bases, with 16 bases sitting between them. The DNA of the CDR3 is TGCGCCAGCAGTGAGTTCCGGGACACCATGGGAGAGACCCAGTACTTC. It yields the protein CASSEFRDTMGETQYF.

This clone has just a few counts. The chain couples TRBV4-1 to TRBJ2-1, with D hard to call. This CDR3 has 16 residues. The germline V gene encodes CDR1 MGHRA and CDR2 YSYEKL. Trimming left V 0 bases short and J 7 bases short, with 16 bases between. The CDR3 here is CASSQESHSLWNEQFF. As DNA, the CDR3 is TGCGCCAGCAGCCAAGAAAGCCATAGCCTGTGGAATGAGCAGTTCTTC.

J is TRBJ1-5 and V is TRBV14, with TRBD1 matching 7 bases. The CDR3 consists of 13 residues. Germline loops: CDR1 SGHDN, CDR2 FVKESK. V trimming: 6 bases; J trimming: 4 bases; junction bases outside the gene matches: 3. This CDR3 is CASRTGKNQPQHF. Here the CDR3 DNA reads TGTGCCAGCAGGACAGGGAAGAATCAGCCCCAGCATTTT.

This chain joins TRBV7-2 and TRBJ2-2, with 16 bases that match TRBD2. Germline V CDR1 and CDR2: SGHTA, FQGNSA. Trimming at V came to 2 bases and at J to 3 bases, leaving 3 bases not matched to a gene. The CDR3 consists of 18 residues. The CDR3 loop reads CASSLLGLAGGYTGELFF. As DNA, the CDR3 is TGTGCCAGCAGCTTATTGGGACTAGCGGGGGGGTACACCGGGGAGCTGTTTTTT.

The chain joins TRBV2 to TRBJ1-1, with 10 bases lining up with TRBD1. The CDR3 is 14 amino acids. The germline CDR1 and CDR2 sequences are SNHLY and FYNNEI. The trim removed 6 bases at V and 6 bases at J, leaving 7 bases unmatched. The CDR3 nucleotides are TGTGCCAGCAGCCCGACGACAGGGGGCTCTGAAGCTTTCTTT. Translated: CASSPTTGGSEAFF.

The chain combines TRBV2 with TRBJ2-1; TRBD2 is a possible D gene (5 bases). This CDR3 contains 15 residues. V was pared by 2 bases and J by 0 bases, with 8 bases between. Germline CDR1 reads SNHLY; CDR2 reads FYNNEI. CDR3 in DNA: TGTGCCAGCAGTGAACGAGCGGCCTCCTACAATGAGCAGTTCTTC. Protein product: CASSERAASYNEQFF. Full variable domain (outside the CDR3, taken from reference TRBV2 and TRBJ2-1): EPEVTQTPSHQVTQMGQEVILRCVPISNHLYFYWYRQILGQKVEFLVSFYNNEISEKSEIFDDQFSVERPDGSNFTLKIRSTKLEDSAMYFCASSERAASYNEQFFGPGTRLTVL.

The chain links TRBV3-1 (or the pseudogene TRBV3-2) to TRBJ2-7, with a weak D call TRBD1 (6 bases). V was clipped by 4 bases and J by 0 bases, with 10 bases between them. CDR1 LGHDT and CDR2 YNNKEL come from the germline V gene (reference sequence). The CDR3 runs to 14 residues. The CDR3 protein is CASSRQASSYEQYF. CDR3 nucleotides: TGTGCCAGCAGCCGACAGGCGAGCTCCTACGAGCAGTACTTC.

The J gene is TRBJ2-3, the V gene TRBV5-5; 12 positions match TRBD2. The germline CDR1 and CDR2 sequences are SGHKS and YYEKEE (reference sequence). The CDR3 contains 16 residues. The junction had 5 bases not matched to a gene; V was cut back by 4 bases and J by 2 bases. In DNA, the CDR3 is TGTGCCAGCAGCCTGACTAGCGGGGGCATCACAGATACGCAGTATTTT. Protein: CASSLTSGGITDTQYF.

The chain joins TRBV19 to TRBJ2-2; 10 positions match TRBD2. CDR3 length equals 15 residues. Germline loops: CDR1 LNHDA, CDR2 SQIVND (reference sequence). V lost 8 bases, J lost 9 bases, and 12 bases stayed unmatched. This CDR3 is CASSPLAGGVWELFF. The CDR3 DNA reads TGTGCCAGTTCCCCTTTAGCGGGGGGCGTCTGGGAGCTGTTTTTT.

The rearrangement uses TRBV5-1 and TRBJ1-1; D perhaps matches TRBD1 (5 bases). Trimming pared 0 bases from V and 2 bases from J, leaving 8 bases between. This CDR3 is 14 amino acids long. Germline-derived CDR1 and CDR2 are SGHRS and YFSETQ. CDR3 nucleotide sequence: TGCGCCAGCAGCTTGGCGACAGTAAACACTGAAGCTTTCTTT. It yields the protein CASSLATVNTEAFF.

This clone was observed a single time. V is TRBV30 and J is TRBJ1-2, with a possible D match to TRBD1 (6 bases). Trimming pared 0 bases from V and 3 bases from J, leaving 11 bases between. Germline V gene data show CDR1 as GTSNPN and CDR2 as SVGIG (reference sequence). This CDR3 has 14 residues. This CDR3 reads CAWSVGDKYYGYTF. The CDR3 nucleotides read TGTGCCTGGAGTGTCGGGGACAAGTACTATGGCTACACCTTC.